The following is a T cell receptor beta chain sequence with its context. Its antigen target is currently unknown. The cohort was made up of under 800 healthy bone marrow donors. At the time of sampling, every cohort member was nominally healthy, though immune exposures that went unrecorded were likely present. The donor was CMV seropositive and was included in the group of 300 or so seropositive cohort members. A peripheral blood sample was provided by each donor, and peripheral blood mononuclear cells were used for TCR beta sequencing. Genomic DNA was extracted from the blood cell samples with the Qiagen DNeasy Blood Extraction Kit. The library was made by the immunoSEQ multiplex PCR assay. For the multiplex PCR, a mixture combining 60 forward primers for TCR Vbeta segments and 13 reverse primers for TCR Jbeta segments was used. The CDR3 region of rearranged TCR beta genes was amplified from genomic DNA with a multiplex PCR assay. Amplified TCR beta libraries were sequenced as 87-base-pair reads on the Illumina HiSeq System. Per the original workflow: A later analysis counted about 80 million unique TCR beta chains across the 550 to 750 repertoires, and roughly 10 million of these chains were shared by at least two donors. Raw reads were error-corrected and collapsed into unique sequences with a nearest-neighbor algorithm that merged closely related sequences to remove PCR and sequencing errors. V, D and J gene segments were assigned by aligning CDR3 sequences to IMGT reference sequences. Each retained sequence needed at least a six-nucleotide match to both a V gene segment and a J gene segment. A rearrangement was called productive if the CDR3 had no stop codons and remained in frame with V and J, and every other rearrangement was called non-productive. CDR3 was defined by IMGT convention, running from the second conserved V-encoded cysteine to the conserved J-encoded phenylalanine. The earlier analysis of about 590 of the donors excluded sequences that lacked an unambiguous match to a single V gene segment. In an earlier analysis of about 590 of the donors, a V segment was called functional when productive rearrangements were above 56.7%, and segregating when the standard deviation between donors exceeded 5%. A statistical classification framework was built for diagnosing cytomegalovirus status from the catalog of TCR beta chain sequences. A later analysis assigned V and J genes by comparing TCR nucleotide sequences with IMGT/GENE-DB human TR gene sequences. The TCRdist pipeline was used in a later analysis to assign CDR3 sequences and most-parsimonious VDJ recombination scenarios. A later analysis defined each TCR beta chain by its CDR3 amino acid sequence plus V-gene family, and excluded reads lacking a unique V-gene family. In a later analysis, around 600 highly shared, low-generation-probability nucleotide sequences were removed to address suspected cross-contamination and a sequencing artifact. For each public chain, a later analysis derived a clonal expansion index from normalized ranks of inferred template counts within each repertoire. A later analysis computed generation probabilities with a VDJ recombination model fitted to out-of-frame rearrangements, and checked the results against IGoR. In a later analysis, TCR-TCR, TCR-HLA and TCR-CMV co-occurrence was scored with hypergeometric tests, and a repertoire-size bias correction was applied to TCR pairs. In a later analysis, false discovery rates were estimated by permuting HLA or CMV assignments 20 times. In a later analysis, co-occurring TCRs were grouped using DBSCAN, and TCRdist sequence similarity was added for clustering within HLA-allele-positive subsets. Repertoires with fewer than 30,000 or more than 120,000 public chains were left out of co-occurrence clustering, as were a handful of repertoires with anomalous nucleotide sharing. The clones in this table, taken by TCRdb from immuneACCESS, are in-frame only. Not every clone is retained; where verified, under half of the shortfall comes from an unresolved V gene, and the cause of the rest is unknown. Clone size and V and J calls were adopted from that table, with D and trimming inferred from the DNA. The sample table records approximately 51,000 clones. The ten largest make up approximately 26% of the sample.

The data stem from a study of cytomegalovirus exposure and HLA in healthy donors (dated by TCRdb to 2016 to 2017). Study-level background: In an earlier analysis of roughly 500 of the donors, 276 Gb of sequence data and 100 million or so unique TCR beta sequences from about 190 million T cells were reported. On average, roughly 250,000 unique TCR beta nucleotide sequences were sequenced per donor among 350 to 400 genotyped donors of the cohort, with roughly 18% of those sequences being non-productive. About 310 gigabases of sequencing data and approximately 84 million unique TCR sequences were included in an early release covering roughly 600 HLA-typed donors. All discovery cohort repertoires had been generated using a single sequencing platform. Using immunosequencing, the study profiled T cell repertoires from 500 to 800 subjects and related those repertoires to cytomegalovirus serostatus. In addition to the first cohort of approximately 650 subjects, a separate validation cohort of approximately 130 different subjects was used. Rather than drawing on any new phenotypic data, the later analysis identified candidate immune exposures from TCR beta sequences and the way those sequences occurred across donors. A later analysis re-analyzed previously published TCR beta repertoires from 550 to 700 donors and added high-resolution HLA genotyping to study TCR occurrence patterns. High-throughput TCR immunosequencing, statistical association of individual TCRs with disease status, and machine learning were combined to predict cytomegalovirus infection status. Donor age, sex, ethnicity and CMV serostatus were collected together with the repertoire data. An earlier analysis of approximately 500 of the donors applied high-throughput TCR beta sequencing to assess whether each TCR beta V gene segment acted as functional or pseudogenic. The genetic ancestry cluster associated with self-reported Caucasian donors included 65% to 90% of the roughly 400 genotyped donors. The number of typed donors differed by locus: 629-630 for A, B, C, DRB1 and DQB1; approximately 540 for DQA1; over 600 for DPA1; and 450 to 480 for DPB1. HLA typing covered class I and class II loci at four-digit resolution. The aim of the study was to test whether cataloging public T cell receptors could identify signatures of past pathogen exposure. A later genetic analysis took genome-wide SNP genotypes for about 65% of the roughly 670 donors and used that subset as a discovery cohort. A few DR-DQ haplotypes were handled as single units for association and clustering because linkage in the cohort was strong. Overall study results and their limits: Roughly uniform sequencing depth across donors was assumed in presence/absence analyses, although this assumption may not hold. Only TCR beta chains were sequenced in this cohort, and the absence of alpha or paired-chain data limited detectable features. Immune exposure information for the cohort was limited to CMV serostatus. In vitro tests confirmed that three of the cytomegalovirus-associated TCR beta chains recognize cytomegalovirus antigens. While some public TCRs were present in many individuals, most TCR sequences turned up only very rarely across donors. Compared with equally common non-associated chains, HLA-associated TCR beta chains in a later analysis were more clonally expanded and had lower generation probabilities. Because counts were too low, seventeen rarely observed V segments, including chromosome 9 orphons, were excluded from the earlier analysis of several hundred of the donors. In a later analysis, the rate of TCR association differed among HLA loci, with DRB1 alleles having the most associated TCRs and HLA-C alleles having the fewest. According to a later genetic analysis, donors in an Asian-associated ancestry cluster had fewer N-insertions in productive TCRs than the approximately 650-donor mean. A later genetic analysis associated a missense DCLRE1C variant with V-gene and J-gene trimming of TCR beta chains, and an independent cohort replicated the association. An earlier analysis of some 590 of the donors showed that most TCR beta V segments appeared in productive rearrangements either about 90% or about 30% of the time, which broadly matched IMGT annotations. It was suggested by the authors that the approach could potentially be generalized to other disease states and immunological phenotypes. Correlated functional status among segregating V segments might reflect linkage disequilibrium, but an unknown experimental factor could not be ruled out. Assigning TCR associations to individual alleles was difficult when HLA alleles, especially DR and DQ, strongly co-occurred. In both the original and validation cohorts, the classifier was reported to diagnose cytomegalovirus status with high specificity and sensitivity. Specific HLA alleles were associated with 18,000 or so TCR beta sequences at a false discovery rate of 0.05 in a later analysis. In a later analysis, several top co-occurrence clusters were reported to appear linked to parvovirus B19, influenza, CMV and Epstein-Barr virus. HLA typing was unavailable for some donors at each locus, so association tests used only the typed subset. A further reported finding was that TCR beta sequences accurately predicted the HLA-A and HLA-B alleles for most subjects in the first cohort. In a later analysis, most CMV-associated TCR beta chains were found to appear HLA-restricted, with HLA associations seemingly driven largely by CMV exposure. A cluster of highly shared sequence variants was judged likely to be a technical artifact of the sequencing pipeline. Some IMGT-functional V segments, including TRBV6-2 and TRBV6-3, could not be distinguished by the 87-base-pair reads and were therefore excluded. The study gave a list of more than 150 TCR beta chains associated with cytomegalovirus.

Relative to germline, V is 6 bases shorter and J is 7 bases shorter, with 15 bases between their ends. Spanning cysteine to phenylalanine, the CDR3 consists of 14 amino acids. Just the 42-base CDR3 DNA is kept, in frame starting at base 1. In the germline V gene, CDR1 corresponds to MDHEN and CDR2 to SYDVKM. This TCR derives from a man aged 40-50 years in good health and CMV-seropositive. Sequenced sample: PBMCs. The V gene is TRBV28 and the J gene is TRBJ2-2, with a weak D call of TRBD2 (6 bases match). The DNA reads TGTGCCAGCAGCTCCGGGACTTTTAACGGGGAGCTGTTTTTT. Its product reads: CASSSGTFNGELFF.